The 17 T cell receptor beta chains below all came from one sample that was sequenced in a study of beta chain features in type 1 diabetes. General observations from the study: Researchers report that Type 1 diabetes patients had moderately but significantly shorter TCRB CDR3s across all four CD4+ subsets.

Expressed TCRB transcripts got sequenced, as all isolated RNA was reverse transcribed. The data were produced by immunoSEQ multiplex PCR, yet TCRdb's version contains in-frame clones alone and is incomplete. The sample contains 640,000 or so clones, roughly 13% of which appear only once. Their cognate antigens are unknown. Sequencing was carried out using naive CD4+ T cells from blood. The source is a man aged 18 to 29 with type 1 diabetes.

The sample holds a few counts of this clone. V usage is TRBV5-1 and J usage is TRBJ1-1; D may be TRBD1 (6 bases). Germline values: CDR1 SGHRS, CDR2 YFSETQ. The CDR3 runs to 15 residues. V lost 2 bases and J lost 3, with 14 bases in between. CDR3 protein: CASSFTGSWDTEAFF. The CDR3 coding sequence is TGCGCCAGCAGCTTTACAGGGAGTTGGGACACTGAAGCTTTCTTT.

This rearrangement joins TRBV7-2 to TRBJ1-1; 9 nucleotides line up with TRBD1. J lost 3 bases, V lost 3 bases, and 2 bases had no gene match. Germline CDR1 and CDR2: SGHTA and FQGNSA. The CDR3 consists of 14 residues. The CDR3 DNA reads TGTGCCAGCAGCTTGACAGGGGGGGACACTGAAGCTTTCTTT. It translates to CASSLTGGDTEAFF.

In its sample, this clone was seen a few times. The genes are TRBV27 and TRBJ2-6; the D is unclear. This CDR3 spans 15 amino acids. V was pared by 2 bases and J by 2 bases, with 7 bases between. The germline V gene has CDR1 MNHEY and CDR2 SMNVEV (reference sequence). The CDR3 loop reads CASSLMDPGANVLTF. As DNA, the CDR3 is TGTGCCAGCAGTTTAATGGATCCTGGGGCCAACGTCCTGACTTTC.

The sample holds a few counts of this clone. The chain couples TRBV11-2 to TRBJ2-3, with 10 bases aligning to TRBD2. V lost 4 bases, J lost 1 base, and 11 bases stayed unmatched. Germline V lookup: CDR1 SGHAT, CDR2 FQNNGV. The CDR3 contains 18 residues. The CDR3: CASSSRGAGGPRTDTQYF. DNA of the CDR3: TGTGCCAGCAGCTCCCGGGGAGCGGGGGGGCCTCGCACAGATACGCAGTATTTT.

The rearrangement joins TRBV28 to TRBJ2-1; TRBD2 matches 12 bases. CDR1 and CDR2 (germline): MDHEN, SYDVKM. Trimming took 4 bases from V and 1 from J; bases not matched to a gene: 8. CDR3 length: 18 amino acids. The CDR3 loop reads CASSSAWTSGESYNEQFF. CDR3 DNA: TGTGCCAGCAGTTCGGCTTGGACTAGCGGGGAATCCTACAATGAGCAGTTCTTC.

The V call is TRBV5-1, the J call TRBJ2-7; 7 bases are a match to TRBD1. The CDR3 runs 16 residues. Per germline, CDR1 SGHRS and CDR2 YFSETQ. The ends lost 0 bases at V and 3 bases at J; junction bases unmatched: 9. The DNA of the CDR3 is TGCGCCAGCAGCTTGGCCACGACAGGGAGAGACTACGAGCAGTACTTC. Translating it yields CASSLATTGRDYEQYF. Full variable domain (remainder filled in from reference TRBV5-1 and TRBJ2-7): KAGVTQTPRYLIKTRGQQVTLSCSPISGHRSVSWYQQTPGQGLQFLFEYFSETQRNKGNFPGRFSGRQFSNSRSEMNVSTLELGDSALYLCASSLATTGRDYEQYFGPGTRLTVT.

The chain links TRBV30 to TRBJ1-1, with D uncertain. Germline CDR1 and CDR2: GTSNPN and SVGIG (reference sequence). V shed 0 bases and J shed 8 bases, with 7 bases lying between them. This CDR3 is 11 amino acids long. CDR3 in amino acids: CAWSVPSEAFF. DNA for the CDR3: TGTGCCTGGAGTGTACCAAGCGAAGCTTTCTTT.

This chain links TRBV27 with TRBJ2-5, with 7 nucleotides matching TRBD1. After removal of 5 bases from V and 3 bases from J, the junction contained 9 bases not matched to a gene. The CDR3 is 15 residues long. Germline V gene sequence: CDR1 MNHEY, CDR2 SMNVEV (reference sequence). This CDR3 is CASSQRGQRKETQYF. The CDR3 bases are TGTGCCAGCAGTCAAAGGGGACAGAGGAAAGAGACCCAGTACTTC.

This clone appeared a few times. This chain joins TRBV6-6 and TRBJ2-7; 7 bases line up with TRBD1. The CDR3 is 14 amino acids. V was pared by 7 bases and J by 0 bases, with 6 bases of the junction left unmatched. Per the germline V gene, CDR1 is MNHNY and CDR2 is SVGAGI (reference sequence). CDR3 amino acids: CASKGTVYSYEQYF. In DNA, the CDR3 is TGTGCCAGCAAAGGGACAGTATACTCCTACGAGCAGTACTTC.

This clone was seen only a few times. Other DNA sequences in this sample translate to the same CDR3. The V and J genes are TRBV6-5 and TRBJ1-2; perhaps TRBD1 as D (5 bases). The CDR3 is 14 amino acids. Trimming removed 0 bases at V and 2 bases at J, with 7 bases between. Germline V CDR1 and CDR2: MNHEY, SVGAGI. The CDR3 DNA reads TGTGCCAGCAGTTACTCGACAGTAAACTATGGCTACACCTTC. It translates to CASSYSTVNYGYTF.

The genes are TRBV20-1 and TRBJ2-3; D is unclear. The CDR3 spans 11 residues. Germline lookup yields CDR1 DFQATT and CDR2 SNEGSKA (reference sequence). CDR3 sequence reads: CRPSGTDTQYF. CDR3 nucleotides: TGCAGACCCTCCGGCACAGATACGCAGTATTTT.

This clone was counted a few times. The chain has TRBV28 and TRBJ2-7, with 10 bases identical to TRBD1. The CDR3 runs to 14 residues. CDR1 and CDR2 from the germline V gene are MDHEN and SYDVKM. The V and J ends lost 5 bases and 2 bases, in that order; junction bases with no gene match: 3. CDR3 nucleotides: TGTGCCAGCAGTCCGGGACAGGGGACCTACGAGCAGTACTTC. Protein sequence: CASSPGQGTYEQYF.

This clone appeared a few times. This chain's CDR3 is CAWSSGQANNSPLHF. CDR3 coding DNA: TGTGCCTGGAGTTCGGGACAGGCCAATAATTCACCCCTCCACTTT. The genes are TRBV30 and TRBJ1-6, with TRBD1 identical over 8 bases. CDR3 size: 15 residues. J lost 5 bases, V lost 2 bases, and 5 bases had no gene match. Germline assignment: CDR1 GTSNPN and CDR2 SVGIG (reference sequence).

The J gene is TRBJ1-1, the V gene TRBV7-2, with D hard to call. Germline values: CDR1 SGHTA, CDR2 FQGNSA. Trimming removed 1 base at V and 0 bases at J, with 12 bases between. The CDR3 totals 16 residues. CDR3 nucleotides: TGTGCCAGCAGCTTAGGGGGAAGACTCATGAACACTGAAGCTTTCTTT. Protein product: CASSLGGRLMNTEAFF.

The chain carries TRBV30 and TRBJ1-5, with D perhaps TRBD1 (5 bases). Trimming took off 2 bases at V and 3 bases at J, with 14 bases between the two ends. This CDR3 spans 15 amino acids. CDR1 and CDR2 (germline): GTSNPN, SVGIG (reference sequence). CDR3 sequence (DNA): TGTGCCTGGAGTCGCGACAGCAACCTCAATCAGCCCCAGCATTTT. This encodes CAWSRDSNLNQPQHF.

Only a few counts were recorded for this clone. This chain uses TRBV6-5 with TRBJ2-1; D unresolved. The germline gives CDR1 MNHEY, CDR2 SVGAGI. Trimming took 8 bases from V and 9 from J, leaving 14 bases between them. This CDR3 has 12 amino acids. DNA of the CDR3: TGTGCCAGCGGACGACACAACTCTGAGCAGTTCTTC. It translates to CASGRHNSEQFF.

The V gene is TRBV7-9, the J gene TRBJ1-1, with 9 bases lining up with TRBD1. The ends lost 4 bases at V and 4 bases at J; junction bases unmatched: 7. This CDR3 spans 15 amino acids. Germline V gene lookup returns CDR1 SEHNR and CDR2 FQNEAQ (reference sequence). The CDR3 reads CASSYQQGAITEAFF. DNA of the CDR3: TGTGCCAGCAGCTACCAACAGGGGGCGATCACTGAAGCTTTCTTT.